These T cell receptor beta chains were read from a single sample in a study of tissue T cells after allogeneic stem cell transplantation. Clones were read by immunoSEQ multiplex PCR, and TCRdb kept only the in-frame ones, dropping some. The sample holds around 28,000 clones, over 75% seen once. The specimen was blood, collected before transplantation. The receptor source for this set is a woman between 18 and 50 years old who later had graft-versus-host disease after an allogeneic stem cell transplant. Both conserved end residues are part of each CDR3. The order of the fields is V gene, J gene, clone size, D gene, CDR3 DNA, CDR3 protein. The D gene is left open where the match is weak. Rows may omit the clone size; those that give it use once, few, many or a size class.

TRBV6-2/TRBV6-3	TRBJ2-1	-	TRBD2	TGTGCCAGCAGTTCCCGGGGGGAACGGATCTACAATGAGCAGTTCTTC	CASSSRGERIYNEQFF
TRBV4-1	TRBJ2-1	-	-	TGCGCCAGCAGCCAAGTTGCGGCGGCGGGCGATGAGCAGTTCTTC	CASSQVAAAGDEQFF
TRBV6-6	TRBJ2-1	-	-	TGTGCCAGCAGTTACCGGGACTACAATGAGCAGTTCTTC	CASSYRDYNEQFF
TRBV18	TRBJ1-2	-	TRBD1	TGTGCCAGCGCCGACAGGGGGGGAGATGGCTACACCTTC	CASADRGGDGYTF
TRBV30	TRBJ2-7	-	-	TGTGCCTGGAGTGTACCCCTCACGGGGCGCTACGAGCAGTACTTC	CAWSVPLTGRYEQYF
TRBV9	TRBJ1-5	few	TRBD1	TGTGCCAGCAGCGCCGCAGGGGGCCTGGAGCCCCAGCATTTT	CASSAAGGLEPQHF
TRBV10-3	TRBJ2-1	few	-	TGTGCCATCAGTGATTGGTCTCTAACCCGCGACAATGAGCAGTTCTTC	CAISDWSLTRDNEQFF
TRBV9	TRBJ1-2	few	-	TGTGCCAGCAGCCCCCGCCCGGGGCAGAATAGTAACTATGGCTACACCTTC	CASSPRPGQNSNYGYTF
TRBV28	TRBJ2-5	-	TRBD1	TGTGCCAGCAGGGGACAGGGCGACCAAGAGACCCAGTACTTC	CASRGQGDQETQYF
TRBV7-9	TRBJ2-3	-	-	TGTGCCAGCAGCCGGGCAGATACGCAGTATTTT	CASSRADTQYF
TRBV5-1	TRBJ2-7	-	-	TGCGCCAGCAGCTTACAGGCGTCGGCAGGGTCCTACGAGCAGTACTTC	CASSLQASAGSYEQYF
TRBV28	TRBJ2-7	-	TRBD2	TGTGCCAGCAGTTTGGGCGGGAGGGGCGAGCAGTACTTC	CASSLGGRGEQYF
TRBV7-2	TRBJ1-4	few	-	TGTGCCAGCAGCCCCGAAATGGGGGAAAAACTGTTTTTT	CASSPEMGEKLFF
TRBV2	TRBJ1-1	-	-	TGTGCCAGCAGCTTCTGGGACGGAAACATGAACACTGAAGCTTTCTTT	CASSFWDGNMNTEAFF
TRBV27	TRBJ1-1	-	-	TGTGCCAGCAGTCCTCCTCGGAAGGGGATTGCCCCTGAAGCTTTCTTT	CASSPPRKGIAPEAFF
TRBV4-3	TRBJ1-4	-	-	TGCGCCAGCAGCCAAGATATCCCCCAGCCCTTCGAACTGTTTTTT	CASSQDIPQPFELFF
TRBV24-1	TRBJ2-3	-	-	TGTGCCACCAGTGATTTACAGGGTGACACAGATACGCAGTATTTT	CATSDLQGDTDTQYF
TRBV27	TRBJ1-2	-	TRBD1	TGTGCCAGCAGTTACAGGGGAACGCTTCTTTATGGCTACACCTTC	CASSYRGTLLYGYTF
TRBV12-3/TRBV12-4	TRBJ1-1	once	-	TGTGCCAGCAGTTTTAGCCCCAGAGCTTTCTTT	CASSFSPRAFF
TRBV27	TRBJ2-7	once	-	TGTGCCAGCAGGCCTCAGGGTTTGCCCTACGAGCAGTACTTC	CASRPQGLPYEQYF
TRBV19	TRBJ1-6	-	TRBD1	TGTGCCAGTAGTATTGGGACAGGGGGCCGGAATTCACCCCTCCACTTT	CASSIGTGGRNSPLHF
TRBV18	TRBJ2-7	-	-	TGTGCCAGCTCACCATTGGGACCGACAAATTCCTACGAGCAGTACTTC	CASSPLGPTNSYEQYF
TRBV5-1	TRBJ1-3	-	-	TGCGCCAGCAGCCAACAGGGCTACCTTGGAAACACCATATATTTT	CASSQQGYLGNTIYF
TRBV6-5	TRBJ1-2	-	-	TGTGCCAGCCGGGGTGACTATGGCTACACCTTC	CASRGDYGYTF
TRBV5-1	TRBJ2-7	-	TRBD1	TGCGCCAGCAGCCCGCCGGGACAGGGCTACGAGCAGTACTTC	CASSPPGQGYEQYF
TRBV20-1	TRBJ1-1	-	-	TGCAGTGCTAGTCTGGTTGACACTGAAGCTTTCTTT	CSASLVDTEAFF
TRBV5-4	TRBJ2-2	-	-	TGTGCCACCACCTACACCGGGGGGCTAAACACCGGGGAGCTGTTTTTT	CATTYTGGLNTGELFF
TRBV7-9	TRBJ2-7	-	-	TGTGCCGTTGAGCCTTTCTCCTACGAGCAGTACTTC	CAVEPFSYEQYF
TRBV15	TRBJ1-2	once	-	TGTGCCACCAGCAGAGTTTTTGTCAGTACTAACTATGGCTACACCTTC	CATSRVFVSTNYGYTF
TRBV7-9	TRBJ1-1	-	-	TGTGCCAGCAGCCACTTAGCTAATGAAGCTTTCTTT	CASSHLANEAFF
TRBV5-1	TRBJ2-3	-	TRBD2	TGCGCCAGCAGCTTGCGGACTAGCGTAGCGGACTATACGCAGTATTTT	CASSLRTSVADYTQYF
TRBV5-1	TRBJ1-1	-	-	TGCGCCAGCAGCTTCCGGGGTGGGGGTGAAGCTTTCTTT	CASSFRGGGEAFF
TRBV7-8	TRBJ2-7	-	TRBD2	TGTGCCAGCAGCTTGGGTGCTAGCGGGGTCTACGAGCAGTACTTC	CASSLGASGVYEQYF
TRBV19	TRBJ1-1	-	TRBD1	TGTGCCAGTAGTATGACAGGGAGGACTGAAGCTTTCTTT	CASSMTGRTEAFF
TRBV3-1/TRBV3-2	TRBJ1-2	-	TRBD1	TGTGCCAGCAGCCAAGGCGCGGGACAGGGGTATGGCTACACCTTC	CASSQGAGQGYGYTF
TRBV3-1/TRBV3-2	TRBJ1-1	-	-	TGTGCCAGCAGCCAAGTTGGAGCGAACACTGAAGCTTTCTTT	CASSQVGANTEAFF
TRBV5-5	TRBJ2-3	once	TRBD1	TGTGCCAGCAGCCCGGGGACAGCCCATACGCAGTATTTT	CASSPGTAHTQYF
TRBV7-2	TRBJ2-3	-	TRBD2	TGTGCCAGCAGCTTAGGATCGGGAGGGCGAGATACGCAGTATTTT	CASSLGSGGRDTQYF
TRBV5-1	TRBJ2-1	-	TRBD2	TGCGCCAGCAGCTTGGAGCCCGGAGGCGGGGGGCCAGGTGAGCAGTTCTTC	CASSLEPGGGGPGEQFF
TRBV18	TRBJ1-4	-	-	TGTGCCAGCTCACCAACTACCGAGGGGAAGTACGGCGAAAAACTGTTTTTT	CASSPTTEGKYGEKLFF